Shown below are 7 T cell receptor beta chains from a single sample sequenced in a study of blood T cell repertoires in COVID-19. Sequenced by immunoSEQ multiplex PCR; TCRdb stores in-frame clones only, minus some. The table lists under 350,000 clones, about 90% of them singletons. The sequencing sample was made of PBMCs or T cells enriched from blood (not recorded which). The receptors shown here come from a woman between 55 and 75 years old who had recovered from COVID-19.

The CDR3 coding sequence is TGTGCCTGCCCCGCGCGGGCAGACCAAGAGACCCAGTACTTC. Translation gives CACPARADQETQYF. This chain joins TRBV30 and TRBJ2-5; perhaps TRBD2 as D (5 bases). CDR1 and CDR2 (germline): GTSNPN, SVGIG (reference sequence). V gave up 6 bases and J gave up 0 bases, with 14 bases separating them. This CDR3 has 14 residues.

The V and J genes are TRBV9 and TRBJ1-1, with TRBD1 as a possible D gene (5 bases). Trimming stripped 2 bases from V and 11 bases from J, with 22 bases between. This CDR3 has 15 amino acids. CDR1 SGDLS and CDR2 YYNGEE come from the germline V gene. CDR3 residues: CASSVGQGGHERAFF. The CDR3 DNA reads TGTGCCAGCAGCGTCGGGCAGGGAGGTCATGAGCGGGCTTTCTTT.

The chain employs TRBV19 and TRBJ2-7, with D maybe TRBD2 (6 bases). The CDR3 sequence is 14 residues long. The ends were cut back, 4 bases at V and 1 base at J, with 11 bases in the middle. Germline values: CDR1 LNHDA, CDR2 SQIVND (reference sequence). The CDR3 loop reads CASSTASESYEQYF. DNA for the CDR3: TGTGCCAGTAGTACCGCTAGCGAGTCCTACGAGCAGTACTTC.

The chain has TRBV5-1 and TRBJ2-1, with a weak D call TRBD1 (6 bases). The CDR3 contains 15 residues. Germline V gives CDR1 SGHRS, CDR2 YFSETQ. Trimming stripped 4 bases from V and 4 bases from J, with 15 bases between. CDR3 nucleotides: TGCGCCAGCAGCACCCTGGGGGCATCTTACAATGAGCAGTTCTTC. Protein: CASSTLGASYNEQFF.

The rearrangement joins TRBV6-6 to TRBJ2-1; D is uncertain. The CDR3 sequence is 12 residues long. The V end lost 5 bases, the J end lost 5 bases, and 7 bases lay between the germline ends. Germline CDR1 is MNHNY and CDR2 is SVGAGI (reference sequence). In DNA form, the CDR3 reads TGTGCCAGCAGTGAGCGTAACAATGAGCAGTTCTTC. Its protein is CASSERNNEQFF.

The gene calls are TRBV3-1 (or the pseudogene TRBV3-2) and TRBJ2-5, with 9 positions matching TRBD1. The CDR3 contains 15 residues. The V gene end was trimmed by 5 bases and the J gene end by 3 bases; junction bases not matched to a gene: 7. CDR1 and CDR2 from the germline V gene are LGHDT and YNNKEL (reference sequence). DNA for the CDR3: TGTGCCAGCAGCGGGATTAGACAGGGGGAAGAGACCCAGTACTTC. Its protein product is CASSGIRQGEETQYF.

The chain is built from TRBV21-1 and TRBJ1-5. TRBV21-1 is reported as a pseudogene. The CDR3 spans 15 residues. Here the CDR3 DNA reads TGTGCCAGCAGCAAAGGGGGCGGAGGGAGTCAGCCCCAGCATTTT. Protein product: CASSKGGGGSQPQHF.